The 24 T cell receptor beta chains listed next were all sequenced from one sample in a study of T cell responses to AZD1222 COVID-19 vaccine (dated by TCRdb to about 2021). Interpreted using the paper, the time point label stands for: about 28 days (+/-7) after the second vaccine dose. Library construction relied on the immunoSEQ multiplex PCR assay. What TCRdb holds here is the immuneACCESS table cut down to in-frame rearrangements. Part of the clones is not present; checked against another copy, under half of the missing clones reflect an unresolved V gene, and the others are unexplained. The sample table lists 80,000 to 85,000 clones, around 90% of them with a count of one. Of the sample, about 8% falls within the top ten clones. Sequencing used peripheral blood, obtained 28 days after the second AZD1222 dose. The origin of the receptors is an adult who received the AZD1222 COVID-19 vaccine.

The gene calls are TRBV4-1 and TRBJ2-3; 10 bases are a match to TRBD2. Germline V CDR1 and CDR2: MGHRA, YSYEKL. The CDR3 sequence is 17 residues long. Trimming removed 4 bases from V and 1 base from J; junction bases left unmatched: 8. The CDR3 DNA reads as TGCGCCAGCAGCCCCAACCTAGCGGGAGTGGGCACAGATACGCAGTATTTT. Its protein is CASSPNLAGVGTDTQYF.

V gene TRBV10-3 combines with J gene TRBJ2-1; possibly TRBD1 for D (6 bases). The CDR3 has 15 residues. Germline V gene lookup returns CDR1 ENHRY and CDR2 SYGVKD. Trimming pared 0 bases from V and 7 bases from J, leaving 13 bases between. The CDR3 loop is CAISESEQGRNEQFF. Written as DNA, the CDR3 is TGTGCCATCAGTGAGTCAGAACAGGGACGAAATGAGCAGTTCTTC.

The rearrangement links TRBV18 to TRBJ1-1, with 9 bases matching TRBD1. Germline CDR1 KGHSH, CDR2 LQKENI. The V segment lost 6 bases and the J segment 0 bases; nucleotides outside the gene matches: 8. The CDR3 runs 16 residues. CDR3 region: CASSRQGVGVNTEAFF. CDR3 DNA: TGTGCCAGCTCGCGACAGGGGGTAGGGGTGAACACTGAAGCTTTCTTT.

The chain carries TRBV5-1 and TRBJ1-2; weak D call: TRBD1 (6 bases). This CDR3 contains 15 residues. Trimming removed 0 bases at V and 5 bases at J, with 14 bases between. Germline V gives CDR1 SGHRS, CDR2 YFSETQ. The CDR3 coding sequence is TGCGCCAGCAGCTTGGGTTGGGGGCGAGAGTATGGCTACACCTTC. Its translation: CASSLGWGREYGYTF.

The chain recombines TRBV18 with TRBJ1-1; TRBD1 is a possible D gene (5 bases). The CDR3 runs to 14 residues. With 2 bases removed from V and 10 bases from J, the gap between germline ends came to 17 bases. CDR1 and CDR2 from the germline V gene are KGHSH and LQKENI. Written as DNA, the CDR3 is TGTGCCAGCTCACCATCCGCAGCCCCAGGGCGAGCTTTCTTT. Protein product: CASSPSAAPGRAFF.

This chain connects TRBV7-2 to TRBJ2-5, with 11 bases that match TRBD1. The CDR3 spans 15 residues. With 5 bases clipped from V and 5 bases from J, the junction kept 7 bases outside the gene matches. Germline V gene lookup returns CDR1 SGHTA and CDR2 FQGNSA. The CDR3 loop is CASSTGQGADETQYF. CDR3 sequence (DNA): TGTGCCAGCAGCACTGGACAGGGGGCGGACGAGACCCAGTACTTC.

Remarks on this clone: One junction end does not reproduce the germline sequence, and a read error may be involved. CDR3 protein: CASSLTESGNTIYF. The DNA of the CDR3 is TGTGCTAGCAGCCTGACAGAGTCCGGAAACACCATATATTTT. J is TRBJ1-3 and V is TRBV7-7, with D tentatively TRBD1 (5 bases). The germline V gene has CDR1 SSHAT and CDR2 FNYEAQ (reference sequence). The CDR3 has 14 residues.

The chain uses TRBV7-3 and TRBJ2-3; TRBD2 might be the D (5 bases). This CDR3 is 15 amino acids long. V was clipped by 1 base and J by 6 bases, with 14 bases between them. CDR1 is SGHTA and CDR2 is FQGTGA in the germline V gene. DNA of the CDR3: TGTGCCAGCAGCTTAAGAGGGAGCGGTATGGATACGCAGTATTTT. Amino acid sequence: CASSLRGSGMDTQYF.

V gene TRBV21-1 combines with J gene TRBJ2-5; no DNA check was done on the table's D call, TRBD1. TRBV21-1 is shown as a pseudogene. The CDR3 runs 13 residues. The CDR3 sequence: CASRGAGSKTQYF. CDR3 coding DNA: TGTGCCAGCAGAGGAGCAGGGTCCAAGACCCAGTACTTC.

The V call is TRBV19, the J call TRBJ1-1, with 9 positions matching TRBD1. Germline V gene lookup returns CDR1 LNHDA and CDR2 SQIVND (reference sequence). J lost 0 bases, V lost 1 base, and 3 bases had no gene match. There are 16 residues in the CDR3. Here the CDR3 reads CASSIGRTGVNTEAFF. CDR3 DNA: TGTGCCAGTAGTATAGGGAGGACAGGGGTGAACACTGAAGCTTTCTTT. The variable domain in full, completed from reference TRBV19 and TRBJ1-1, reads DGGITQSPKYLFRKEGQNVTLSCEQNLNHDAMYWYRQDPGQGLRLIYYSQIVNDFQKGDIAEGYSVSREKKESFPLTVTSAQKNPTAFYLCASSIGRTGVNTEAFFGQGTRLTVV.

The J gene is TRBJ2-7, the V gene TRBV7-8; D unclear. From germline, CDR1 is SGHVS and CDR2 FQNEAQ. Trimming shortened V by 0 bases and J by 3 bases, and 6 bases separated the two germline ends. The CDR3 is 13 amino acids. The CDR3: CASSLARYYEQYF. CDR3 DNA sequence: TGTGCCAGCAGCTTAGCCCGGTACTACGAGCAGTACTTC.

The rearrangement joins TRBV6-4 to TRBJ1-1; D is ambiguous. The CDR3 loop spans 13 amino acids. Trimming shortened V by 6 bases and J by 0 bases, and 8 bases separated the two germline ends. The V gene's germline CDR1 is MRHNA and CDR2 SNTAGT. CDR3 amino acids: CASSRSVNTEAFF. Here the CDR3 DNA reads TGTGCCAGCAGCCGGTCGGTGAACACTGAAGCTTTCTTT.

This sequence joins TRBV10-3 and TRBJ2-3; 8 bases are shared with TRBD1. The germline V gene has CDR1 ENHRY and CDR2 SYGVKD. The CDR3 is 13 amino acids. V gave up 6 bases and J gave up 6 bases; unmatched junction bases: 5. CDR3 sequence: CAIRTGVEDTQYF. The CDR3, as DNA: TGTGCCATCAGGACAGGGGTAGAGGATACGCAGTATTTT.

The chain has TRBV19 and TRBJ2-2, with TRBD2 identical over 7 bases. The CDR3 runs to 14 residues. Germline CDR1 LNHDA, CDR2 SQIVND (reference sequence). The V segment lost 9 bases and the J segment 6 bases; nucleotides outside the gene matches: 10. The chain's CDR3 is CASWGLRHPGELFF. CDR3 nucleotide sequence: TGTGCCAGCTGGGGACTAAGGCATCCCGGGGAGCTGTTTTTT.

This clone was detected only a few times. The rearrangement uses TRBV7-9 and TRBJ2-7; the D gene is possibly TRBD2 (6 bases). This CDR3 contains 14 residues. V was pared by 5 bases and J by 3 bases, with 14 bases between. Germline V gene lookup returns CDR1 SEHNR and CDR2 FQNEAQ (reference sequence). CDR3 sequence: CASSPGGFGYEQYF. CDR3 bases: TGTGCCAGCAGCCCTGGGGGGTTCGGCTACGAGCAGTACTTC.

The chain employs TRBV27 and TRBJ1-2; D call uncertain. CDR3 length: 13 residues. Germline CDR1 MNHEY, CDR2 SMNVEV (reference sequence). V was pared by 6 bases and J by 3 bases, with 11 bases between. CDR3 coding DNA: TGTGCCAGCAGCCCGATGGACGACTATGGCTACACCTTC. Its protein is CASSPMDDYGYTF.

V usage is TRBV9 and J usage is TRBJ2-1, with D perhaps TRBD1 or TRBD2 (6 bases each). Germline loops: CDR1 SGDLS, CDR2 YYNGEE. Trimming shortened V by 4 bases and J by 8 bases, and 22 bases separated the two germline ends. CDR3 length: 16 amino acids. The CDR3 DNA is TGTGCCAGCAGCCCATCACTTGGCGAGAGGGGGGATGAGCAGTTCTTC. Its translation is CASSPSLGERGDEQFF.

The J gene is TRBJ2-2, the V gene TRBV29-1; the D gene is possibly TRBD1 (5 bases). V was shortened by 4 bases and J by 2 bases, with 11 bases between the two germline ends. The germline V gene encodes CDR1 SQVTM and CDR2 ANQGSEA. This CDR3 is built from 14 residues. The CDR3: CSVVRGGNTGELFF. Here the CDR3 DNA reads TGCAGCGTTGTAAGGGGTGGCAACACCGGGGAGCTGTTTTTT.

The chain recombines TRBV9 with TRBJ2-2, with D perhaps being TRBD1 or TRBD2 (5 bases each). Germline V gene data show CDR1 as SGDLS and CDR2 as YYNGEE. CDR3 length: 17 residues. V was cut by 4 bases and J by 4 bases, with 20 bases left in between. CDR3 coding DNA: TGTGCCAGCAGCCAGCAGCCCCGGGGCGGAGCCACCGGGGAGCTGTTTTTT. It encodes CASSQQPRGGATGELFF.

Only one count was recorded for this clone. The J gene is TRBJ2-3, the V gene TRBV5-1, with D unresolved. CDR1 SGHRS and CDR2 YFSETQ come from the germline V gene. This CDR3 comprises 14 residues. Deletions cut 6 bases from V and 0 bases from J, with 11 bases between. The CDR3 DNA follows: TGCGCCAGCAACCGAGACGGAAGCACAGATACGCAGTATTTT. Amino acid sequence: CASNRDGSTDTQYF.

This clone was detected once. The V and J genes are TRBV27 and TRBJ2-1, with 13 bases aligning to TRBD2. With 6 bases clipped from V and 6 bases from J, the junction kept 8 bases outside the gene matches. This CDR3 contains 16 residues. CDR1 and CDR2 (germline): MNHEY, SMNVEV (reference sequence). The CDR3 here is CASSPNGTSGINEQFF. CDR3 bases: TGTGCCAGCAGCCCTAACGGGACTAGCGGGATCAATGAGCAGTTCTTC.

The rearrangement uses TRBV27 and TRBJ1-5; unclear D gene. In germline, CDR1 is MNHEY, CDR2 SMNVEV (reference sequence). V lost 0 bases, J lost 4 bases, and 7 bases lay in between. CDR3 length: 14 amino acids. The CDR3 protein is CASSLSWGNQPQHF. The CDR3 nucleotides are TGTGCCAGCAGTTTATCGTGGGGTAATCAGCCCCAGCATTTT.

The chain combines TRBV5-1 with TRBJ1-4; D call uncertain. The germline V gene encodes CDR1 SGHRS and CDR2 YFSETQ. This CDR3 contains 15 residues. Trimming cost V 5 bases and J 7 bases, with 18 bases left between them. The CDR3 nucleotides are TGCGCCAGCAGGTGGATGGGGATTTCTGGTGAAAAACTGTTTTTT. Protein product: CASRWMGISGEKLFF.

The CDR3 DNA follows: TGTGCCAGCTCACCAACGGGACAGACCCTGAACACTGAAGCTTTCTTT. It specifies CASSPTGQTLNTEAFF. The genes are TRBV18 and TRBJ1-1, with 7 bases matching TRBD1. Germline V gene sequence: CDR1 KGHSH, CDR2 LQKENI. The CDR3 has 16 amino acids. V was clipped by 2 bases and J by 0 bases; unmatched bases: 6.